This TCR beta chain was captured in a study of T cells after yellow fever vaccination. In TCRdb, the 5' RACE reads were re-called with MiXCR into one record per CDR3 protein. The table includes nearly 550,000 distinct CDR3 sequences, 15% to 20% detected once. The CDR3 is made up of 16 amino acids. J was trimmed by 3 bases and V by 2 bases; bases with no gene match: 7. Germline V gene data show CDR1 as SGHVS and CDR2 as FQNEAQ. Sequences were derived from PBMCs, sampled 15 days after the yellow fever booster vaccination. The receptor comes from a man aged 30 to 45 who received the YFV17D yellow fever vaccine. The J gene is TRBJ2-7, the V gene TRBV7-8, with 10 bases lining up with TRBD2. DNA for the CDR3: TGTGCCAGCAGCTTATCCGGTCCTAGCGGGAGCTACGAGCAGTACTTC. The encoded protein is CASSLSGPSGSYEQYF.